This T cell receptor (beta chain) was sequenced for a study of cytomegalovirus exposure and HLA in healthy donors. V lost 3 bases, J lost 4 bases, and 12 bases lay in between. This CDR3 has 14 amino acids. Germline-derived CDR1 and CDR2 are SEHNR and FQNEAQ (reference sequence). On this clone: Its antigen is undetermined.

The PCR ran on 60 Vbeta and 13 Jbeta primers. Method: immunoSEQ multiplex PCR; TCRdb's copy keeps in-frame clones and lacks some. The sample has some 150,000 clones; roughly 74% are singletons. Study-wide findings and caveats: Immune exposure was documented only through CMV serostatus. For presence/absence analyses, sequencing depth was assumed to be roughly uniform across donors. TRBV6-2, TRBV6-3 and some other V segments were unresolvable in 87-base-pair reads. Prediction of most subjects' HLA-A and HLA-B alleles by TCR beta sequences was reportedly accurate.

Sequenced sample: PBMCs. The rearrangement links TRBV7-9 to TRBJ2-5, with TRBD2 as a possible D gene (7 bases). The receptor was derived from a man aged 18 to 30 in good health and CMV-seronegative. In DNA, the CDR3 is TGTGCCAGCAGCTTCGCGGGGGCGGGAGAGACCCAGTACTTC. Its translation is CASSFAGAGETQYF.